This T cell receptor beta chain was sequenced in a study of T cell responses to AZD1222 COVID-19 vaccine. CDR1 and CDR2 (germline): SGHDT, YYEEEE. This CDR3 has 15 residues. Trimming pared 1 base from V and 4 bases from J, leaving 12 bases between. Sequenced by immunoSEQ multiplex PCR; TCRdb stores in-frame clones only, minus some. Of 100,000 to 150,000 clones listed, less than 95% were seen once; the top ten hold about 4.4%. The chain is built from TRBV5-6 and TRBJ2-1; D is perhaps TRBD2 (6 bases). This TCR was recovered from an adult in good health. The material was peripheral blood, obtained on day 0 of MenACWY control vaccination. Here the CDR3 DNA reads TGTGCCAGCAGCTTGTCGGGGAGGCCTTACAATGAGCAGTTCTTC. Translation gives CASSLSGRPYNEQFF.